Sequencing of this T cell receptor (beta chain) was carried out in a study of technical replicates of blood from several donors. Per germline, CDR1 MNHEY and CDR2 SMNVEV (reference sequence). Trimming took 6 bases from V and 4 from J, leaving 13 bases between them. The CDR3 extends over 13 amino acids. Some clones are missing from TCRdb's copy, which holds only in-frame ones; the method was immunoSEQ multiplex PCR. The sample comprises 85,000 to 100,000 clones, 85% to 95% of which are singletons, and under 0.3% rests with the top ten. This clonotype was sampled from a human donor in good health. This chain joins TRBV27 and TRBJ2-7; TRBD2 is a possible D gene (5 bases). The specimen was T cells isolated from PBMCs. The CDR3 region is CASRSQAGYEQYF. The CDR3 bases are TGTGCCAGCAGATCCCAGGCGGGTTACGAGCAGTACTTC.